This is a list of T cell receptor beta chains from one sample in a study of Ad26.COV2.S vaccination and SARS-CoV-2 variants. Here immunoSEQ multiplex PCR was the method, and the copy in TCRdb shows in-frame clones only, minus some. The sample carries hundreds of thousands of clones, approximately 89% recorded once. The material sequenced was peripheral blood, taken in a trial of Ad26.COV2.S vaccine versus placebo. Receptors originate from a person between 18 and 65 years old who received the Ad26.COV2.S COVID-19 vaccine or a placebo. Both conserved end residues are part of each CDR3. A D gene is named only where the DNA matches it firmly. The listing skips clone size in some rows; elsewhere it reads once, few, many or a size class.

cdr3_length	v_call	d_call	j_call	clone_size	cdr3_nt	cdr3_aa
13	TRBV2	NA	TRBJ2-4	once	TGTGCCAGCAGTGATATCGGAGTAAACATTCAGTACTTC	CASSDIGVNIQYF
12	TRBV29-1	TRBD1	TRBJ1-2	NA	TGCAGCGTTCCGAGGACAGGCTATGGCTACACCTTC	CSVPRTGYGYTF
15	TRBV7-2	NA	TRBJ2-4	NA	TGTGCCAGCGCCGGAGGCGGCCTCAACGACAACATTCAGTACTTC	CASAGGGLNDNIQYF
14	TRBV7-8	NA	TRBJ2-7	few	TGTGCCAGCAGCCTGTCCCGGGACCTCTCCGAGCAGTACTTC	CASSLSRDLSEQYF
15	TRBV15	NA	TRBJ2-1	NA	TGTGCCACCAGCCGCGCGGGGGCGCGTTACAATGAGCAGTTCTTC	CATSRAGARYNEQFF
13	TRBV2	NA	TRBJ2-3	NA	TGTGCCAGCAGAGGCGATAGCACAGATACGCAGTATTTT	CASRGDSTDTQYF
12	TRBV7-2	NA	TRBJ2-3	NA	TGTGCCAGGAAAGCGGGCACAGATACGCAGTATTTT	CARKAGTDTQYF
14	TRBV6-5	TRBD1	TRBJ2-5	NA	TGTGCCAGCAGCAAGGACAGGCTACAAGAGACCCAGTACTTC	CASSKDRLQETQYF
11	TRBV20-1	NA	TRBJ2-5	once	TGCAGTGCTAGCAGGGAAGAGACCCAGTACTTC	CSASREETQYF
14	TRBV7-3	NA	TRBJ1-1	NA	TGTGCCAGCAGCTCAACAGGGCTGAACACTGAAGCTTTCTTT	CASSSTGLNTEAFF
14	TRBV15	NA	TRBJ2-1	NA	TGTGCCACCAGCAGAGATGTGCAGGCTACCGAGCAGTTCTTC	CATSRDVQATEQFF
16	TRBV5-4	TRBD1	TRBJ1-2	NA	TGTGCCAGCAGCTCGGGACAGGGGGTAGCTAACTATGGCTACACCTTC	CASSSGQGVANYGYTF
14	TRBV13	NA	TRBJ2-7	NA	TGTGCCAGCAGCTACGGGACCCTAGGGCACGAGCAGTACTTC	CASSYGTLGHEQYF
16	TRBV19	NA	TRBJ1-2	NA	TGTGCCAGTAAAGATGGTAGGGGGTCCAATAACTATGGCTACACCTTC	CASKDGRGSNNYGYTF
16	TRBV18	TRBD1	TRBJ1-1	NA	TGTGCCAGCTCACCACTTATCGGACAGGGGGGAACTGAAGCTTTCTTT	CASSPLIGQGGTEAFF
12	TRBV11-2	NA	TRBJ1-2	NA	TGTGCCAGCAGCCTTGGGGGCTATGGCTACACCTTC	CASSLGGYGYTF
15	TRBV2	NA	TRBJ1-4	NA	TGTGCCAGCAGTCCCCGGGGAGGGGGTAGGGAAAAACTGTTTTTT	CASSPRGGGREKLFF
12	TRBV28	NA	TRBJ2-7	NA	TGTGCCAGCAGTTTATTTCGGTACGAGCAGTACTTC	CASSLFRYEQYF